This T cell receptor (beta chain) stems from a study of blood T cell repertoires in COVID-19 (dated by TCRdb to the early 2020s). The study in broad terms: Samples covering the acute and convalescent phases of COVID-19 were provided by collaborators in the United States, Italy and Spain. Subjects who had been exposed to COVID-19, were actively infected with it, or had recovered from it provided the deeply sampled blood TCRbeta repertoires that made up the dataset. The material from the prospective study consisted of cDNA or gDNA derived from T cells, B-cell-depleted T cells, or PBMCs. The samples were drawn from two sources: the first 160 participants of the ongoing ImmuneRACE study, and 1,000 to 1,500 subjects contributed by 6 global collaborators. The repertoires were made available in a free public database intended to serve as a resource for research on the immune response to SARS-CoV-2. Where HLA class I and class II types were available, the types were taken from metadata supplied by the sample provider, not from assay-based typing. The sample metadata nearly always contained a de-identified subject ID, COVID-19 status, age in years and sex. Broader findings and caveats from the paper: How much clinical and demographic metadata was included differed by source and by participant, and the metadata was provided uncurated.

Each collaborating institution followed its own protocols to collect whole blood in K2EDTA tubes. For TCRbeta analysis, collaborator samples were shipped as frozen whole blood, as isolated PBMCs, or as DNA extracted from either sample type. This clone appeared a single time. Its antigen is still unknown. There are no base qualities to consult, and no much larger clone falls within one base. The immunoSEQ Assay, a bias-controlled multiplex PCR, was used to amplify TCRbeta CDR3 regions from genomic DNA. In the authors' own workflow: Within the assay, amplification of reference gene primers was used to estimate how many nucleated cells each sample contained. To quantify the absolute abundance of each unique TCRbeta CDR3 rearrangement, sequence reads were collapsed and filtered. For each sample, productive Simpson clonality was calculated as the square root of Simpson's diversity index over productive rearrangements. TCRdb mirrors the immuneACCESS table, restricted to in-frame sequences. Some clones are absent from its copies; in checked studies, under half trace to an unresolved V gene, and the reason for the others is unknown. That table furnishes V, J and clone size, whereas the DNA furnished D and trimming. The sample table lists a few hundred thousand clones, roughly 80% of them with a count of one. The top ten constitute roughly 5% of the sample.

The sequenced sample was peripheral blood. The clonotype was recovered from a human donor in a cohort sampled during active COVID-19.

The CDR3 is CAWSVLGTGGNYGYTF. The bases read TGTGCCTGGAGTGTATTGGGGACAGGGGGAAACTATGGCTACACCTTC. The rearrangement combines TRBV30 with TRBJ1-2, and 11 bases in between align with TRBD1. The germline V gene (reference sequence) gives CDR1 as GTSNPN and CDR2 as SVGIG. For this chain, trimming is 0 bases at the V end and 2 bases at the J end, and the number of junction bases without a gene match is 5. Measured from the cysteine to the phenylalanine, the CDR3 is 16 residues long. Here the CDR3 DNA is all that survives: 48 bases in frame from base 1.